This entry lists 18 T cell receptor beta chains sequenced from one sample in a study of CD8 T cells in Susac syndrome. A quantity of about 0.5 to 1 ug RNA underwent reverse transcription using random hexamers. TCRdb analysed the immunoSEQ multiplex PCR reads with MiXCR anew, one entry per CDR3 protein. The profile shows some 140,000 distinct CDR3 sequences, around 86% of them singletons. Specimen: CD8+ T cells from PBMCs. The receptor set was obtained from a human donor with multiple sclerosis.

This clonotype was found a few times. The rearrangement links TRBV4-3 to TRBJ1-5; no clear D. This CDR3 contains 17 residues. Looked up from germline, CDR1 is LGHNA and CDR2 is YSLEER. The V end was cut by 0 bases, the J end by 8 bases, with 20 bases between. The CDR3 bases are TGCGCCAGCAGCCAAGATCTACGATGGGCCAACGATGAGCCCCAGCATTTT. It translates to CASSQDLRWANDEPQHF.

The chain couples TRBV10-3 to TRBJ1-1; no clear D. The CDR3 covers 14 residues. V gave up 6 bases and J gave up 1 base, with 12 bases separating them. The germline CDR1 and CDR2 sequences are ENHRY and SYGVKD. CDR3 sequence: CAIRKMAANTEAFF. The CDR3 DNA is TGTGCCATCAGAAAGATGGCAGCGAACACTGAAGCTTTCTTT.

This clonotype was picked up a small number of times. The chain is built from TRBV14 and TRBJ2-3; D is uncertain. From germline, CDR1 is SGHDN and CDR2 FVKESK. V lost 0 bases and J 7 bases, leaving 8 bases between the germline ends. CDR3 length equals 13 residues. The CDR3 DNA follows: TGTGCCAGCAGCCAAGAGCCTACTTATACGCAGTATTTT. This encodes CASSQEPTYTQYF.

This chain joins TRBV27 and TRBJ2-7; no definite D call. There are 14 residues in the CDR3. Germline V gene lookup returns CDR1 MNHEY and CDR2 SMNVEV (reference sequence). Trimming pared 4 bases from V and 0 bases from J, leaving 10 bases between. CDR3 sequence: CASSSHPSSYEQYV. CDR3 DNA: TGTGCCAGCAGTTCGCACCCCAGCTCCTACGAGCAGTACGTC.

This clonotype appeared a single time. The chain uses TRBV4-3 and TRBJ1-2; D is perhaps TRBD1 (5 bases). The V and J ends lost 3 bases and 7 bases respectively, with 9 bases between them. Looked up from germline, CDR1 is LGHNA and CDR2 is YSLEER. The CDR3 consists of 12 residues. The CDR3 protein is CASSQGEGGYTF. For the CDR3, the DNA is TGCGCCAGCAGCCAGGGGGAAGGTGGCTACACCTTC.

This chain connects TRBV19 to TRBJ2-5; TRBD1 agrees at 7 bases. The germline CDR1 and CDR2 sequences are LNHDA and SQIVND (reference sequence). The CDR3 spans 15 residues. After removal of 4 bases from V and 1 base from J, the junction contained 6 bases not matched to a gene. CDR3 sequence reads: CASSTGDRAQETQYF. The CDR3, as DNA: TGTGCCAGTAGTACCGGCGACAGGGCCCAAGAGACCCAGTACTTC.

In this sample, this clonotype turned up a few times. This sequence joins TRBV2 and TRBJ2-5; no clear D gene. The CDR3 totals 15 residues. Germline loops: CDR1 SNHLY, CDR2 FYNNEI. Trimming cost V 5 bases and J 5 bases, with 18 bases left between them. This chain's CDR3 is CASSFVGRLQETQYF. The CDR3 DNA is TGTGCCAGCAGTTTCGTCGGACGGCTCCAGGAGACCCAGTACTTC.

This sequence joins TRBV12-3 or TRBV12-4 and TRBJ1-1, with a possible D match to TRBD1 (6 bases). The CDR3 has 16 amino acids. Trimming removed 4 bases from V and 1 base from J, with 16 bases in between. The chain's CDR3 is CASSSQGGQRNTEAFF. In DNA, the CDR3 is TGTGCCAGCAGTTCTCAAGGGGGACAAAGGAACACTGAAGCTTTCTTT.

V and J are TRBV12-5 and TRBJ2-3; 9 positions match TRBD2. This CDR3 is 16 amino acids long. CDR1 is LGHNT, CDR2 FRNRAP, per germline. Trimming at V came to 3 bases and at J to 5 bases, leaving 9 bases not matched to a gene. The CDR3 is CASGFPASGNKDTQYF. Written as DNA, the CDR3 is TGTGCTAGTGGTTTTCCGGCTAGCGGGAATAAAGATACGCAGTATTTT.

The chain uses TRBV19 and TRBJ2-7; 9 bases align to TRBD1. Germline-derived CDR1 and CDR2 are LNHDA and SQIVND (reference sequence). Trimming removed 3 bases from V and 7 bases from J; junction bases left unmatched: 4. CDR3 length: 13 amino acids. Here the CDR3 reads CASSITGGREQYV. The CDR3 region has the DNA TGTGCCAGTAGTATTACAGGGGGCCGGGAGCAGTACGTC.

The chain employs TRBV19 and TRBJ2-1; TRBD2 matches 7 bases. The CDR3 runs to 15 residues. Trimming removed 10 bases from V and 2 bases from J; junction bases left unmatched: 11. Germline loops: CDR1 LNHDA, CDR2 SQIVND (reference sequence). CDR3 DNA: TGTGCCACCGCCCTGGGAGCGGGAACCTACAATGAGCAGTTCTTC. Its protein product is CATALGAGTYNEQFF.

The J gene is TRBJ2-2, the V gene TRBV5-6; D is possibly TRBD2 (7 bases). CDR3 length: 17 residues. Trimming took 4 bases from V and 5 from J, leaving 21 bases between them. Germline loops: CDR1 SGHDT, CDR2 YYEEEE. The CDR3 coding sequence is TGTGCCAGCAGCCCTCACGGGGGCAGGGAGGGGACCGGGGAGCTGTTTTTT. Translating it yields CASSPHGGREGTGELFF.

This chain connects TRBV28 to TRBJ2-7; TRBD1 matches at 7 bases. The germline V gene encodes CDR1 MDHEN and CDR2 SYDVKM. After removal of 3 bases from V and 6 bases from J, the junction contained 11 bases not matched to a gene. CDR3 length equals 15 residues. The CDR3 coding sequence is TGTGCCAGCAGTTTGGGAACAGGGGCCTCGGTCGAGCAGTACTTC. It encodes CASSLGTGASVEQYF.

The chain carries TRBV6-5 and TRBJ2-1; D gene unclear. CDR3 length: 13 residues. Trimming pared 2 bases from V and 5 bases from J, leaving 7 bases between. Germline lookup yields CDR1 MNHEY and CDR2 SVGAGI. The CDR3 protein is CASSYAKHNEQFF. DNA for the CDR3: TGTGCCAGCAGTTACGCGAAGCACAATGAGCAGTTCTTC.

In its sample, this clonotype was seen a few times. At one of its ends the junction is not consistent with the germline gene, which may arise from a read error. This rearrangement joins TRBV6-1 to TRBJ2-7; no reliable D call. Germline loops: CDR1 MNHNS, CDR2 SASEGT. The CDR3 runs to 13 residues. For the CDR3, the DNA is TGTGCCATCAGTGACCCACCCAGCTACGAGCAGTACTTC. It translates to CAISDPPSYEQYF.

The chain is built from TRBV5-6 and TRBJ1-1, with 9 bases that match TRBD1. Per the germline V gene, CDR1 is SGHDT and CDR2 is YYEEEE. CDR3 length equals 14 residues. V lost 2 bases to trimming and J lost 5 bases; unmatched junction nucleotides: 4. The CDR3 loop reads CASSFGQGFTEAFF. The CDR3 DNA sequence: TGTGCCAGCAGCTTCGGACAGGGGTTTACTGAAGCTTTCTTT.

The chain links TRBV12-3 or TRBV12-4 to TRBJ1-6; 9 bases line up with TRBD1. The CDR3 contains 17 residues. V was clipped by 6 bases and J by 0 bases; unmatched bases: 6. The CDR3 here is CASRKPGQGSYNSPLHF. The CDR3 DNA follows: TGTGCCAGCAGGAAGCCGGGACAGGGCTCCTATAATTCACCCCTCCACTTT.

This clonotype came up once. This sequence joins TRBV24-1 and TRBJ1-6; D is perhaps TRBD1 (6 bases). The CDR3 has 19 amino acids. Germline V lookup: CDR1 KGHDR, CDR2 SFDVKD. The V end lost 1 base, the J end lost 7 bases, and 22 bases lay between the germline ends. The CDR3 protein is CATSDFFRGRGIGNSPLHF. The CDR3 DNA reads as TGTGCCACCAGTGATTTCTTCCGGGGCAGGGGAATCGGAAATTCACCCCTCCACTTT.